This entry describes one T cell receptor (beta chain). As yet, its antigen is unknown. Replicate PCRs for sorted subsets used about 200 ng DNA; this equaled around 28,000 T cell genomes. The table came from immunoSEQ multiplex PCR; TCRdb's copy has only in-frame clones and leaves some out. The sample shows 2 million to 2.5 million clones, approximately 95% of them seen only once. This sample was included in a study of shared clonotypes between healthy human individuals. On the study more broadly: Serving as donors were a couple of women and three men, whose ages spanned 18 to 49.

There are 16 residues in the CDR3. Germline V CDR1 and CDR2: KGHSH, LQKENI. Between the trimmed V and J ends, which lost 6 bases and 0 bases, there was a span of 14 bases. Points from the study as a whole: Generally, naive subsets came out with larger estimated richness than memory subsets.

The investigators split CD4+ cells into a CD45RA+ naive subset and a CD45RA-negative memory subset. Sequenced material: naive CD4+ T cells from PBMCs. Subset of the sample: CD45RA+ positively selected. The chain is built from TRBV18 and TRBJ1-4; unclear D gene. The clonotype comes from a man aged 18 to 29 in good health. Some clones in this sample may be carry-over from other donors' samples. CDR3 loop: CASSPTLGATNEKLFF. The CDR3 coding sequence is TGTGCCAGCTCGCCGACTCTGGGTGCAACTAATGAAAAACTGTTTTTT.